This T cell receptor (beta chain) was observed in a study of T cell responses to AZD1222 COVID-19 vaccine. Only in-frame clones appear in the TCRdb table, and some are missing; sequencing was by immunoSEQ multiplex PCR. This sample has approximately 150,000 clones, with roughly 89% found just once. Trimming removed 1 base at V and 0 bases at J, with 10 bases between. The CDR3 has 16 amino acids. Germline V CDR1 and CDR2: LGHNA, YNFKEQ. The chain recombines TRBV4-2 with TRBJ2-1; D gene unclear. This material consisted of peripheral blood, taken 28 days after the second AZD1222 dose. This receptor was identified in an adult who received the AZD1222 COVID-19 vaccine. Here the CDR3 DNA reads TGTGCCAGCAGCCAAGGTGCGGTGAGCTCCTACAATGAGCAGTTCTTC. Its translation: CASSQGAVSSYNEQFF.